What follows describes a single TCR beta chain. Antigen specificity is unknown. Both 60 Vbeta primers and 13 Jbeta primers went into the PCR. Here immunoSEQ multiplex PCR was the method, and the copy in TCRdb shows in-frame clones only, minus some. In the table there are 130,000 to 150,000 clones, approximately 79% of which are singletons. Looked up from germline, CDR1 is SGHRS and CDR2 is YFSETQ. The CDR3 is 18 residues long. The V gene end was trimmed by 2 bases and the J gene end by 4 bases; junction bases not matched to a gene: 16. The data derive from a study of cytomegalovirus exposure and HLA in healthy donors. Overall study findings and caveats: Prediction of most subjects' HLA-A and HLA-B alleles by TCR beta sequences was reportedly accurate. A later look showed TCR association rates differing by HLA locus, highest for DRB1 and lowest for HLA-C.

This chain links TRBV5-1 with TRBJ2-5; TRBD1 aligns across 8 bases. Sequences were obtained from PBMCs. This sequence originates from a man between 18 and 29 years old in good health and CMV-seropositive. For the CDR3, the DNA is TGCGCCAGCAGCTTTAGGGTCGGTGGGGGACAGGTCCGAGAGACCCAGTACTTC. It yields the protein CASSFRVGGGQVRETQYF.